This T cell receptor (beta chain) was identified during a study of blood T cell repertoires in COVID-19. For the study at large: Acute and convalescent COVID-19 samples came from the United States, Italy and Spain.

Per the authors' pipeline: Amplification from reference gene primers served as the basis for estimated nucleated cell counts. Profiling relied on immunoSEQ multiplex PCR, and the TCRdb table lists in-frame clones only, not all of them. From that table come the V and J calls and clone size; the DNA was used to work out D and trimming. The repertoire consists of roughly 160,000 clones, with 85% to 90% occurring once and the leading ten covering about 2.5%. This CDR3 spans 12 amino acids. V lost 5 bases, J lost 11 bases, and 10 bases lay in between. The sequence was obtained from a woman of 80 years or more with COVID-19, enrolled during active disease. The rearrangement joins TRBV12-3 or TRBV12-4 to TRBJ1-6, with a tentative D call TRBD1 (6 bases). Sequencing used peripheral blood. The CDR3 sequence is CASSGTFTPLHF. CDR3 DNA: TGTGCCAGCAGTGGGACATTTACACCCCTCCACTTT.